What follows are 5 T cell receptor beta chains derived from one specimen sequenced in a study of blood T cell repertoires in COVID-19. Some clones are missing from TCRdb's copy, which holds only in-frame ones; the method was immunoSEQ multiplex PCR. The data show some 130,000 clones, with around 86% seen just once and 18% held by the top ten. Source material: peripheral blood. The receptors stem from a woman between 50 and 59 years old who had recovered from COVID-19.

The rearrangement uses TRBV27 and TRBJ1-1, with D uncertain. Germline lookup yields CDR1 MNHEY and CDR2 SMNVEV (reference sequence). This CDR3 is 15 amino acids long. Trimming shortened V by 6 bases and J by 0 bases, and 14 bases separated the two germline ends. The CDR3 here is CASSRGLPMNTEAFF. DNA of the CDR3: TGTGCCAGCAGCCGCGGGCTGCCTATGAACACTGAAGCTTTCTTT.

This clone occurred a few times. This chain connects TRBV5-1 to TRBJ2-7, with 9 positions matching TRBD1. CDR3 size: 15 residues. V trimming: 4 bases; J trimming: 4 bases; junction bases outside the gene matches: 9. The germline V gene encodes CDR1 SGHRS and CDR2 YFSETQ. The CDR3 DNA follows: TGCGCCAGCAGCCGCCTAGGGACAGGGTCGTACGAGCAGTACTTC. This codes for CASSRLGTGSYEQYF.

The V gene is TRBV9, the J gene TRBJ2-3; 15 nucleotides agree with TRBD2. The CDR3 runs to 16 residues. V lost 9 bases, J lost 1 base, and 6 bases stayed unmatched. Germline CDR1 SGDLS, CDR2 YYNGEE. The CDR3 DNA reads TGTGCCACCCACTGGACTAGCGGGAGGGGCACAGATACGCAGTATTTT. It is translated as CATHWTSGRGTDTQYF.

V gene TRBV2 combines with J gene TRBJ2-5; unclear D gene. Per the germline V gene, CDR1 is SNHLY and CDR2 is FYNNEI. The ends were cut back, 7 bases at V and 3 bases at J, with 15 bases in the middle. The CDR3 length is 14 residues. DNA for the CDR3: TGTGCCAGCACACTAAGGAGCGCAAAAGAGACCCAGTACTTC. Translation gives CASTLRSAKETQYF.

The chain has TRBV10-3 and TRBJ2-5, with D maybe TRBD2 (6 bases). This CDR3 spans 13 amino acids. Germline CDR1 ENHRY, CDR2 SYGVKD. V shed 0 bases and J shed 5 bases, with 7 bases lying between them. The CDR3 DNA reads as TGTGCCATCAGTGAGTCAGGGAGGGAGACCCAGTACTTC. The encoded protein is CAISESGRETQYF.